The clone carrying this T cell receptor (beta chain) came up a few times. What it binds is unknown. The entry originates in a study of blood T cells in healthy people across ages. General study points: Bulk PBMC profiling left naive and antigen-experienced comparisons inconclusive.

It was with a sample-barcoded 5' primer and a J-beta primer mix that a second PCR of roughly 7 to 12 cycles was run. TCRdb processed the 5' RACE reads anew with MiXCR; each CDR3 protein has one entry. The table includes about 640,000 distinct CDR3 sequences, around 41% detected once. CDR1 is MNHEY and CDR2 is SMNVEV in the germline V gene (reference sequence). CDR3 length: 17 amino acids. J was trimmed by 6 bases and V by 4 bases; bases with no gene match: 15. The rearrangement joins TRBV27 to TRBJ1-5; 7 bases fit TRBD1. The origin of this receptor is an elderly man in good health. The sequencing input was blood. DNA for the CDR3: TGTGCCAGCAGTTCCTTGGTTGCGACAGGGAATGGTCAGCCCCAGCATTTT. It translates to CASSSLVATGNGQPQHF.